The subject of this entry is one T cell receptor (beta chain). This receptor's antigen is unknown. Base qualities were left out, and no much larger clone turns up one base away. V has 6 bases trimmed and J has 2 bases trimmed; junction bases matching no gene number 4. CDR3 length: 16 amino acids, cysteine to phenylalanine. The CDR3 DNA has 48 bases and is translated from base 1. Reading the germline V gene gives CDR1 SGHDN and CDR2 FVKESK. TCRbeta CDR3 regions were amplified from genomic DNA using the immunoSEQ Assay, a bias-controlled multiplex PCR. Per the source publication's procedure: Within the assay, amplification of reference gene primers was used to estimate how many nucleated cells each sample contained. Sequence reads were collapsed and filtered to measure the absolute abundance of every unique TCRbeta CDR3 rearrangement. For each sample, productive Simpson clonality was calculated as the square root of Simpson's diversity index across productive rearrangements. The clones in this table, taken by TCRdb from immuneACCESS, are in-frame only. Not every clone is retained; where verified, under half of the shortfall comes from an unresolved V gene, and the cause of the rest is unknown. That table furnishes V, J and clone size, whereas the DNA furnished D and trimming. The sample table records over 75,000 clones; around 81% of these occur just once. Clones ranked in the top ten supply about a sixth of the sample.

The collaborating institutions used their own protocols to collect whole blood in K2EDTA tubes. Collaborator samples were shipped for TCRbeta analysis as frozen whole blood, isolated PBMCs, or DNA extracted from either sample type. This specimen belongs to a study of blood T cell repertoires in COVID-19 (dated by TCRdb to about 2020). Background for the entire study: Samples from collaborators originated in the United States, Italy and Spain and spanned both the acute and convalescent phases of COVID-19. The repertoires were released in a freely available public database intended as a resource for research on the immune response to SARS-CoV-2. The dataset comprised deeply sampled blood TCRbeta repertoires from subjects exposed to, actively infected with, or recovered from COVID-19. The samples were drawn from the first 160 participants of the ongoing ImmuneRACE study and from more than 1,000 subjects provided by 6 global collaborators. Where available, HLA class I and class II types were obtained from metadata supplied by the sample provider rather than from assay-based typing. The prospective study material was composed of cDNA or gDNA derived from T cells, B-cell-depleted T cells, or PBMCs. Nearly every sample came with metadata listing a de-identified subject ID, COVID-19 status, age in years and sex.

General conclusions and limits of the study: How much clinical and demographic metadata was included differed by source and by participant, and the metadata was provided uncurated.

The receptor's source is a human donor in a cohort sampled during active COVID-19. Sequencing was done on a sample of peripheral blood. The rearranged segments are TRBV14 and TRBJ2-1; the junction holds 13 bases that match TRBD2. CDR3 protein: CASSRTSGGTYNEQFF. The DNA sequence is TGTGCCAGCAGTCGGACTAGCGGGGGTACCTACAATGAGCAGTTCTTC.